This T cell receptor beta chain was recovered during a study of high-grade serous ovarian cancer treatment subgroups. Germline-derived CDR1 and CDR2 are SGDLS and YYNGEE. The CDR3 contains 15 residues. This table comes from immunoSEQ multiplex PCR, and its TCRdb copy is limited to in-frame clones, with some not included. This sample has about 1,300 clones, with about 70% found just once. As regards this clone: The antigen is undetermined. A read error may produce the germline difference seen at one junction end. Additional DNA sequences in this sample encode the identical CDR3.

Tumor samples were obtained before definitive surgery or chemotherapy. Study outcomes and limitations: The analyses considered CDR3 and ignored CDR1 and CDR2.

The sequencing sample was made of tumor tissue. This sequence was found in a human donor with high-grade serous ovarian cancer. The chain has TRBV9 and TRBJ1-1, with D possibly TRBD1 on 6 matching bases. DNA for the CDR3: TGTGCCAGCAGCGTAGGAGGCGGGGGGGGCACTGAAGCCTTCTTT. Translating gives CASSVGGGGGTEAFF.